This T cell receptor beta chain stems from a study of blood T cell repertoires in COVID-19. In the original analysis: Reference gene primer amplification yielded estimated nucleated cell counts. The protocol was immunoSEQ multiplex PCR, while the TCRdb copy is restricted to in-frame clones and leaves out a portion. Clone size and the V and J calls come from that table; the DNA yielded D and trimming. Among about 36,000 clones listed, just under 80% were seen once. The specimen was peripheral blood. The sequence came from a man aged 55 to 69 with acute or convalescent COVID-19.

The DNA of the CDR3 is TGTGCCACCAGTTCCCAGGGGAAAGAGACCCAGTACTTC. This encodes CATSSQGKETQYF. The chain carries TRBV15 and TRBJ2-5, with D perhaps matching TRBD1 (6 bases). This CDR3 has 13 residues. V lost 6 bases and J lost 3, with 11 bases in between. Per the germline V gene, CDR1 is LNHNV and CDR2 is YYDKDF (reference sequence).